These T cell receptor beta chains were read from a single sample in a study of OX40 agonist ivuxolimab in advanced cancers. TCRdb keeps only in-frame clones here, not all; method: immunoSEQ multiplex PCR. In the table there are 25,000 to 30,000 clones, about 86% of which are singletons. Sequenced material: CD4+ or CD8+ T cells sorted from blood, taken in a trial of the OX40 agonist ivuxolimab. The receptor source for this set is an adult with an advanced solid tumor such as melanoma, head and neck, liver or kidney cancer. Both conserved end residues are part of each CDR3. D genes are given only for firm matches. Size values are once, few and many counts, or a class for expanded clones, and some rows have none.

d_call: -; v_call: TRBV7-9; j_call: TRBJ2-1; clone_size: -; cdr3_aa: CASSSQGGPAYNEQFF; cdr3_nt: TGTGCCAGCAGCTCCCAAGGGGGTCCCGCCTACAATGAGCAGTTCTTC
d_call: -; v_call: TRBV7-8; j_call: TRBJ1-3; clone_size: -; cdr3_aa: CASSPYGSGNTIYF; cdr3_nt: TGTGCCAGCAGCCCCTATGGCTCTGGAAACACCATATATTTT
d_call: -; v_call: TRBV6-1; j_call: TRBJ1-2; clone_size: -; cdr3_aa: CASSVQGLDGYTF; cdr3_nt: TGTGCCAGCAGTGTACAAGGGTTAGATGGCTACACCTTC
d_call: TRBD2; v_call: TRBV27; j_call: TRBJ2-1; clone_size: -; cdr3_aa: CASHKGTSGNNEQFF; cdr3_nt: TGTGCCAGCCACAAGGGGACTAGCGGGAACAATGAGCAGTTCTTC
d_call: -; v_call: TRBV7-9; j_call: TRBJ1-1; clone_size: medium-sized; cdr3_aa: CASSQGPLNLGAFF; cdr3_nt: TGTGCCAGCAGCCAGGGACCTCTTAACCTCGGAGCTTTCTTT
d_call: TRBD1; v_call: TRBV6-5; j_call: TRBJ1-4; clone_size: -; cdr3_aa: CASSYNRGNEKLFF; cdr3_nt: TGTGCCAGCAGTTACAACAGGGGAAATGAAAAACTGTTTTTT
d_call: -; v_call: TRBV10-3; j_call: TRBJ1-2; clone_size: once; cdr3_aa: CATLSGTSFYGYTF; cdr3_nt: TGTGCCACCCTATCCGGGACTTCCTTCTATGGCTACACCTTC
d_call: TRBD1; v_call: TRBV19; j_call: TRBJ2-7; clone_size: -; cdr3_aa: CASSPTGSGAYEQYF; cdr3_nt: TGTGCCAGTAGCCCGACAGGGAGTGGTGCCTACGAGCAGTACTTC
d_call: -; v_call: TRBV18; j_call: TRBJ2-7; clone_size: -; cdr3_aa: CASSPPTGGASSYEQYF; cdr3_nt: TGTGCCAGCTCACCACCGACGGGCGGGGCTAGCTCCTACGAGCAGTACTTC
d_call: TRBD2; v_call: TRBV11-3; j_call: TRBJ2-1; clone_size: -; cdr3_aa: CASSSLGTSSYNEQFF; cdr3_nt: TGTGCCAGCAGCTCACTGGGGACTAGCTCCTACAATGAGCAGTTCTTC
d_call: -; v_call: TRBV27; j_call: TRBJ2-1; clone_size: -; cdr3_aa: CASSLAGYEQFF; cdr3_nt: TGTGCCAGCAGTTTGGCAGGGTATGAGCAGTTCTTC
d_call: -; v_call: TRBV5-1; j_call: TRBJ1-1; clone_size: few; cdr3_aa: CASSLAGNTEAFF; cdr3_nt: TGCGCCAGCAGCTTGGCCGGGAACACTGAAGCTTTCTTT
d_call: -; v_call: TRBV6-6; j_call: TRBJ2-1; clone_size: -; cdr3_aa: CASSYTGANNEQFF; cdr3_nt: TGTGCCAGCAGTTACACGGGAGCCAACAATGAGCAGTTCTTC
d_call: TRBD2; v_call: TRBV7-6; j_call: TRBJ2-1; clone_size: -; cdr3_aa: CASSLLAGGSYNEQFF; cdr3_nt: TGTGCCAGCAGCTTACTAGCGGGAGGATCCTACAATGAGCAGTTCTTC
d_call: -; v_call: TRBV27; j_call: TRBJ1-1; clone_size: -; cdr3_aa: CASSPDRIF; cdr3_nt: TGTGCCAGCAGCCCAGACAGAATCTTT
d_call: -; v_call: TRBV30; j_call: TRBJ1-4; clone_size: -; cdr3_aa: CAWSGSRTAANEKLFF; cdr3_nt: TGTGCCTGGAGTGGTTCAAGGACTGCCGCGAATGAAAAACTGTTTTTT
d_call: -; v_call: TRBV11-2; j_call: TRBJ2-5; clone_size: few; cdr3_aa: CASTPRHGQETQYF; cdr3_nt: TGTGCCAGCACCCCCCGCCACGGTCAAGAGACCCAGTACTTC
d_call: -; v_call: TRBV13; j_call: TRBJ2-2; clone_size: -; cdr3_aa: CASSYTGELFF; cdr3_nt: TGTGCCAGCAGCTACACCGGGGAGCTGTTTTTT
d_call: -; v_call: TRBV11-3; j_call: TRBJ2-7; clone_size: -; cdr3_aa: CASSLDHYEQYF; cdr3_nt: TGTGCCAGCAGCTTAGACCACTACGAGCAGTACTTC
d_call: -; v_call: TRBV7-9; j_call: TRBJ2-1; clone_size: -; cdr3_aa: CASSLGGLSGIRNEQFF; cdr3_nt: TGTGCCAGCAGCTTAGGGGGACTTAGCGGAATTAGGAATGAGCAGTTCTTC
d_call: -; v_call: TRBV9; j_call: TRBJ1-1; clone_size: few; cdr3_aa: CASSAGAGAFF; cdr3_nt: TGTGCCAGCAGCGCAGGGGCTGGAGCTTTCTTT
d_call: -; v_call: TRBV11-2; j_call: TRBJ2-7; clone_size: -; cdr3_aa: CASSLSSGWVVYEQYF; cdr3_nt: TGTGCCAGCAGCTTAAGCAGCGGGTGGGTCGTCTACGAGCAGTACTTC
d_call: -; v_call: TRBV27; j_call: TRBJ1-5; clone_size: -; cdr3_aa: CASSLEPWGNQPQHF; cdr3_nt: TGTGCCAGCAGTTTAGAGCCCTGGGGCAATCAGCCCCAGCATTTT
d_call: -; v_call: TRBV6-4; j_call: TRBJ2-3; clone_size: -; cdr3_aa: CASSPTGVGDSTDTQYF; cdr3_nt: TGTGCCAGCAGTCCAACGGGGGTAGGGGATTCCACAGATACGCAGTATTTT
d_call: -; v_call: TRBV7-9; j_call: TRBJ1-1; clone_size: -; cdr3_aa: CASSFSGATNTEAFF; cdr3_nt: TGTGCCAGCAGCTTTTCAGGGGCCACGAACACTGAAGCTTTCTTT
d_call: TRBD2; v_call: TRBV27; j_call: TRBJ2-3; clone_size: -; cdr3_aa: CASSLSGGRATDTQYF; cdr3_nt: TGTGCCAGCAGTTTATCTGGCGGGAGGGCCACAGATACGCAGTATTTT
d_call: -; v_call: TRBV4-2; j_call: TRBJ1-4; clone_size: once; cdr3_aa: CASSQGPLKRTNEKLFF; cdr3_nt: TGTGCCAGCAGCCAAGGCCCGTTAAAGCGGACTAATGAAAAACTGTTTTTT
d_call: -; v_call: TRBV10-3; j_call: TRBJ1-2; clone_size: -; cdr3_aa: CAISEEEDSWGIGYTF; cdr3_nt: TGTGCCATCAGTGAGGAAGAGGATAGCTGGGGGATTGGCTACACCTTC
d_call: -; v_call: TRBV5-5; j_call: TRBJ2-3; clone_size: -; cdr3_aa: CASSHGDTYF; cdr3_nt: TGTGCCAGCAGCCACGGGGATACATATTTT
d_call: -; v_call: TRBV5-1; j_call: TRBJ2-5; clone_size: -; cdr3_aa: CASSPEGGEQYF; cdr3_nt: TGCGCCAGCAGCCCGGAAGGGGGGGAGCAGTACTTC
d_call: -; v_call: TRBV2; j_call: TRBJ1-1; clone_size: -; cdr3_aa: CASSEARVNTEAFF; cdr3_nt: TGTGCCAGCAGCGAGGCCAGGGTGAACACTGAAGCTTTCTTT
d_call: TRBD1; v_call: TRBV9; j_call: TRBJ1-5; clone_size: -; cdr3_aa: CASSEGGSQPQHF; cdr3_nt: TGTGCCAGCAGCGAAGGGGGCAGTCAGCCCCAGCATTTT
d_call: -; v_call: TRBV28; j_call: TRBJ2-3; clone_size: -; cdr3_aa: CASTHTGSADTQYF; cdr3_nt: TGTGCCAGCACGCACACAGGGTCGGCAGATACGCAGTATTTT
d_call: -; v_call: TRBV30; j_call: TRBJ1-1; clone_size: -; cdr3_aa: CAWSVLGTEAFF; cdr3_nt: TGTGCCTGGAGTGTACTAGGTACTGAAGCTTTCTTT
d_call: TRBD1; v_call: TRBV27; j_call: TRBJ1-5; clone_size: -; cdr3_aa: CASSQQGERVQPQHF; cdr3_nt: TGTGCCAGCAGCCAACAGGGGGAAAGGGTTCAGCCCCAGCATTTT
d_call: -; v_call: TRBV4-2; j_call: TRBJ2-1; clone_size: -; cdr3_aa: CASSQEGLRYNEQFF; cdr3_nt: TGTGCCAGCAGCCAAGAGGGGTTGAGGTACAATGAGCAGTTCTTC
d_call: TRBD1; v_call: TRBV6-1; j_call: TRBJ2-1; clone_size: -; cdr3_aa: CASTIRDSSYNEQFF; cdr3_nt: TGTGCCAGCACCATCCGGGACAGCTCCTACAATGAGCAGTTCTTC
d_call: TRBD2; v_call: TRBV4-3; j_call: TRBJ2-5; clone_size: -; cdr3_aa: CASSQAREIETQYF; cdr3_nt: TGCGCCAGCAGCCAAGCGCGGGAGATTGAGACCCAGTACTTC
d_call: -; v_call: TRBV4-1; j_call: TRBJ2-1; clone_size: -; cdr3_aa: CASSQVSAGPRGGNEQFF; cdr3_nt: TGCGCCAGCAGCCAAGTTAGTGCTGGACCTAGGGGGGGCAATGAGCAGTTCTTC
d_call: TRBD2; v_call: TRBV27; j_call: TRBJ2-7; clone_size: -; cdr3_aa: CASSTTSGLYEQYF; cdr3_nt: TGTGCCAGCAGTACGACTAGCGGCCTCTACGAGCAGTACTTC
d_call: -; v_call: TRBV10-2; j_call: TRBJ1-2; clone_size: -; cdr3_aa: CASSEFPRANYGYTF; cdr3_nt: TGCGCCAGCAGTGAATTCCCTCGGGCTAACTATGGCTACACCTTC
d_call: TRBD1; v_call: TRBV9; j_call: TRBJ2-7; clone_size: -; cdr3_aa: CASSVGPWDRGLYEQYF; cdr3_nt: TGTGCCAGCAGCGTCGGGCCCTGGGACAGGGGGTTATACGAGCAGTACTTC
d_call: -; v_call: TRBV27; j_call: TRBJ1-1; clone_size: -; cdr3_aa: CASSYTPSGTEAFF; cdr3_nt: TGTGCCAGCAGTTATACACCCTCGGGGACTGAAGCTTTCTTT
d_call: TRBD1; v_call: TRBV7-6; j_call: TRBJ2-3; clone_size: -; cdr3_aa: CASSPGQGVGSTDTQYF; cdr3_nt: TGTGCCAGCAGCCCGGGACAGGGGGTTGGTAGCACAGATACGCAGTATTTT
d_call: -; v_call: TRBV7-9; j_call: TRBJ2-2; clone_size: -; cdr3_aa: CASSLGTLNTGELFF; cdr3_nt: TGTGCCAGCAGCTTAGGGACATTGAACACCGGGGAGCTGTTTTTT
d_call: -; v_call: TRBV29-1; j_call: TRBJ1-3; clone_size: once; cdr3_aa: CSVLGTPHSGNTIYF; cdr3_nt: TGCAGCGTTTTGGGGACACCACACTCTGGAAACACCATATATTTT
d_call: TRBD1; v_call: TRBV9; j_call: TRBJ2-2; clone_size: -; cdr3_aa: CASSAPTGPNSNTGELFF; cdr3_nt: TGTGCCAGCAGCGCCCCGACAGGGCCTAACTCTAACACCGGGGAGCTGTTTTTT
d_call: TRBD2; v_call: TRBV5-4; j_call: TRBJ2-7; clone_size: -; cdr3_aa: CASGPGGSYEQYF; cdr3_nt: TGTGCCAGCGGGCCCGGGGGGTCCTACGAGCAGTACTTC
d_call: -; v_call: TRBV5-5; j_call: TRBJ2-7; clone_size: -; cdr3_aa: CASSFSSGSYEQYF; cdr3_nt: TGTGCCAGCAGCTTCTCGTCCGGGTCCTACGAGCAGTACTTC
d_call: -; v_call: TRBV5-4; j_call: TRBJ2-2; clone_size: -; cdr3_aa: CASSLPGHWGGTGELFF; cdr3_nt: TGTGCCAGCAGCTTGCCAGGGCACTGGGGCGGCACCGGGGAGCTGTTTTTT
d_call: -; v_call: TRBV19; j_call: TRBJ2-3; clone_size: -; cdr3_aa: CASSETASGADTQYF; cdr3_nt: TGTGCCAGTAGTGAAACGGCTTCGGGGGCAGATACGCAGTATTTT
d_call: -; v_call: TRBV29-1; j_call: TRBJ2-3; clone_size: -; cdr3_aa: CSFGEVSRQVVDTQYF; cdr3_nt: TGCAGCTTCGGGGAGGTATCCCGACAAGTCGTAGATACGCAGTATTTT
d_call: TRBD1; v_call: TRBV28; j_call: TRBJ1-2; clone_size: -; cdr3_aa: CASNTGTGWDYGYTF; cdr3_nt: TGTGCCAGCAATACCGGGACAGGGTGGGACTATGGCTACACCTTC
d_call: -; v_call: TRBV5-4; j_call: TRBJ2-5; clone_size: -; cdr3_aa: CASSLARQAKTQYF; cdr3_nt: TGTGCCAGCAGCCTAGCACGACAGGCAAAGACCCAGTACTTC
d_call: -; v_call: TRBV4-1; j_call: TRBJ2-7; clone_size: -; cdr3_aa: CASSQVSTAPSYEQYF; cdr3_nt: TGCGCCAGCAGCCAAGTCTCAACAGCTCCTTCCTACGAGCAGTACTTC
d_call: -; v_call: TRBV6-1; j_call: TRBJ2-7; clone_size: -; cdr3_aa: CASSEAGEYEQYF; cdr3_nt: TGTGCCAGCAGTGAAGCAGGGGAGTACGAGCAGTACTTC
d_call: TRBD1; v_call: TRBV7-9; j_call: TRBJ2-5; clone_size: -; cdr3_aa: CASSGQAQETQYF; cdr3_nt: TGTGCCAGCAGCGGACAGGCTCAAGAGACCCAGTACTTC
d_call: TRBD1; v_call: TRBV9; j_call: TRBJ1-1; clone_size: -; cdr3_aa: CASSAPGQGKTEAFF; cdr3_nt: TGTGCCAGCAGCGCCCCGGGACAGGGGAAAACCGAAGCTTTCTTT